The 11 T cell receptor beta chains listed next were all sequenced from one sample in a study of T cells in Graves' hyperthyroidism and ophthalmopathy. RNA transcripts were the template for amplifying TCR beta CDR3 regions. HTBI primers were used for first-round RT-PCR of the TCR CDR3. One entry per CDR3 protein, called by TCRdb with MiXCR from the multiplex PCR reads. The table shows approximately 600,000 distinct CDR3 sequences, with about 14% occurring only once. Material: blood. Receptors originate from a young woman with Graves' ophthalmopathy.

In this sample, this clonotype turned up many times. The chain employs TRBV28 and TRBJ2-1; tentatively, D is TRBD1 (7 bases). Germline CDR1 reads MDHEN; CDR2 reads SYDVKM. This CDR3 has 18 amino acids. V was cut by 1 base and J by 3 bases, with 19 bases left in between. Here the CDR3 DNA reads TGTGCCAGCAGTTTATCCTATACGACAGGGCGGGGCTACAATGAGCAGTTCTTC. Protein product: CASSLSYTTGRGYNEQFF.

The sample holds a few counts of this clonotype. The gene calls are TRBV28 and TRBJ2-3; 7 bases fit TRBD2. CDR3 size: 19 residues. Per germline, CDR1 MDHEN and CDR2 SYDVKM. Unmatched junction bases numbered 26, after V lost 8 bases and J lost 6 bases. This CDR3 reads CASSPPPGRGGSVTDTQYF. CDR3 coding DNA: TGTGCCAGCTCACCACCCCCGGGGAGGGGCGGCTCAGTGACGGATACGCAGTATTTT.

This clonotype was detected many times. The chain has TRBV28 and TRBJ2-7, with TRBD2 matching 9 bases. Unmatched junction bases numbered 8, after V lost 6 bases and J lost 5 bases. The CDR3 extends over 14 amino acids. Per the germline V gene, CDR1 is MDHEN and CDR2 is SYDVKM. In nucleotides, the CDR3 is TGTGCCAGCAGCCGGACTAGCGAGCCGGACGAGCAGTACTTC. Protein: CASSRTSEPDEQYF.

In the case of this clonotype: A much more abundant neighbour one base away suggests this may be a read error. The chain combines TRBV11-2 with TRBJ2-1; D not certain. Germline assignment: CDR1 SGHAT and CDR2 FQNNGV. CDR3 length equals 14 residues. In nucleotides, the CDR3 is TGTGCCAGCAGCTTAAATGGACCGTACAATAAGCAGTTCTTC. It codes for CASSLNGPYNKQFF.

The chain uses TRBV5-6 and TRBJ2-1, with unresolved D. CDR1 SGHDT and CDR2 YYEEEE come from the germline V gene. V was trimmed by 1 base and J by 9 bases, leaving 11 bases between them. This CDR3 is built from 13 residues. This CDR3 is CASSLSYSSEQFF. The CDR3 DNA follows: TGTGCCAGCAGCTTGAGTTATTCGAGTGAGCAGTTCTTC.

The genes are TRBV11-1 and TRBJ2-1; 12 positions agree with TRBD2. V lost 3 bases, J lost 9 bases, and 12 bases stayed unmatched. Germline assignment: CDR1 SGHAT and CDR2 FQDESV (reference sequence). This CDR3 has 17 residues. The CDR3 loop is CASSFPLLAGGRGEQFF. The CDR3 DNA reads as TGTGCCAGCAGCTTCCCTCTTCTAGCGGGAGGGAGGGGTGAGCAGTTCTTC.

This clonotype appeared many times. CDR3 DNA sequence: TGTGCCTCGGCCCCTACAGGGGTCCTCGAGCAGTACTTC. Protein product: CASAPTGVLEQYF. V and J are TRBV10-3 and TRBJ2-7; TRBD1 matches 7 bases. CDR1 and CDR2 from the germline V gene are ENHRY and SYGVKD. The CDR3 totals 13 residues. Unmatched junction bases numbered 13, after V lost 11 bases and J lost 6 bases.

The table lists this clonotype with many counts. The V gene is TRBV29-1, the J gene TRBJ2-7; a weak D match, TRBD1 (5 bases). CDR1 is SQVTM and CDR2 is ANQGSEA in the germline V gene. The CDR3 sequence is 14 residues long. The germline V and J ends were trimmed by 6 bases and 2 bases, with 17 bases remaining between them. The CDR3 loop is CSVWGQGTPYEQYF. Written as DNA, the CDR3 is TGCAGCGTCTGGGGCCAGGGTACCCCCTACGAGCAGTACTTC.

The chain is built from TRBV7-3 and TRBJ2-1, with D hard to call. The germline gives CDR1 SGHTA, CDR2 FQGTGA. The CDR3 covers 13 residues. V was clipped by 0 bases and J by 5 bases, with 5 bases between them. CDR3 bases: TGTGCCAGCAGCTTAACCATCGACAATGAGCAGTTCTTC. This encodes CASSLTIDNEQFF.

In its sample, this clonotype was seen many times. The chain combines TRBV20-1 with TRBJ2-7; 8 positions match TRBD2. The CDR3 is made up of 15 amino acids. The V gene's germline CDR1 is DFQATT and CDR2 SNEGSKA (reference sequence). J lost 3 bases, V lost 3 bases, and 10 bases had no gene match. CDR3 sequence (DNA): TGCAGTGCTAGCGGGGGGGCGGGTTTACTCTACGAGCAGTACTTC. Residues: CSASGGAGLLYEQYF.

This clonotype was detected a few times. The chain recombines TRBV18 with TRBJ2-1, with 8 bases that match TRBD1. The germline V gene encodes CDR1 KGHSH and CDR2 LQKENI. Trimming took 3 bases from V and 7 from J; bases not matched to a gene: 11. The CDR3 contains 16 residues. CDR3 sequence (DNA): TGTGCCAGCTCACCTTATCTGCAGGGGGCAAGGAATGAGCAGTTCTTC. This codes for CASSPYLQGARNEQFF. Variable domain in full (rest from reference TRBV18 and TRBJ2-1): NAGVMQNPRHLVRRRGQEARLRCSPMKGHSHVYWYRQLPEEGLKFMVYLQKENIIDESGMPKERFSAEFPKEGPSILRIQQVVRGDSAAYFCASSPYLQGARNEQFFGPGTRLTVL.